This T cell receptor (beta chain) emerged from a study of blood T cells in healthy people across ages. To note about this clonotype: Its antigen is unidentified.

Per sample, at least 5 micrograms of total RNA were extracted. Study findings and constraints: PBMCs left unsorted prevented a conclusive naive versus antigen-experienced comparison. Higher diversity, along with more naive CD4+ cells, distinguished long-lived donors from aged donors.

With a J-beta primer mix and a sample-barcoded 5' primer, a second PCR ran about 6 to 11 cycles. MiXCR was run by TCRdb on the 5' RACE reads, yielding one entry per CDR3 protein. The sample holds under 750,000 distinct CDR3 sequences; under 55% are singletons and the top ten take approximately 25%. The clonotype comes from a man at least 80 years old in good health. The specimen sequenced was blood.

The CDR3: CSGRPGGNQPQHF. In DNA form, the CDR3 reads TGCAGTGGTCGACCAGGTGGCAATCAGCCCCAGCATTTT. The rearrangement uses TRBV20-1 and TRBJ1-5, with D unclear. This CDR3 is built from 13 residues. V dropped 7 bases and J dropped 2 bases, with 12 bases sitting between them. Germline V CDR1 and CDR2: DFQATT, SNEGSKA (reference sequence).